This record covers a single T cell receptor beta chain. How the authors handled the data: Nucleated cell counts were estimated from reference gene primer amplification. Profiling relied on immunoSEQ multiplex PCR, and the TCRdb table lists in-frame clones only, not all of them. V and J calls plus clone size are reproduced from that table; the DNA served to infer D and trimming. The sample holds fewer than 150,000 clones, about nine tenths seen once. The source of the sample is a study of blood T cell repertoires in COVID-19. About the study: Whether acute or convalescent, the COVID-19 samples came from the United States, Italy and Spain. From T cells, B-cell-depleted T cells, or PBMCs came the material, which was cDNA or gDNA.

Trimming took off 6 bases at V and 7 bases at J, with 18 bases between the two ends. In germline, CDR1 is MNHEY, CDR2 SMNVEV (reference sequence). The CDR3 totals 15 residues. This TCR was recovered from a woman of 80 years or more with acute or convalescent COVID-19. Source material: peripheral blood. The rearrangement links TRBV27 to TRBJ1-4; D remains unclear. The CDR3 loop reads CASRKLDTRTEKLFF. In DNA, the CDR3 is TGTGCCAGCAGAAAGCTTGACACCCGAACTGAAAAACTGTTTTTT.